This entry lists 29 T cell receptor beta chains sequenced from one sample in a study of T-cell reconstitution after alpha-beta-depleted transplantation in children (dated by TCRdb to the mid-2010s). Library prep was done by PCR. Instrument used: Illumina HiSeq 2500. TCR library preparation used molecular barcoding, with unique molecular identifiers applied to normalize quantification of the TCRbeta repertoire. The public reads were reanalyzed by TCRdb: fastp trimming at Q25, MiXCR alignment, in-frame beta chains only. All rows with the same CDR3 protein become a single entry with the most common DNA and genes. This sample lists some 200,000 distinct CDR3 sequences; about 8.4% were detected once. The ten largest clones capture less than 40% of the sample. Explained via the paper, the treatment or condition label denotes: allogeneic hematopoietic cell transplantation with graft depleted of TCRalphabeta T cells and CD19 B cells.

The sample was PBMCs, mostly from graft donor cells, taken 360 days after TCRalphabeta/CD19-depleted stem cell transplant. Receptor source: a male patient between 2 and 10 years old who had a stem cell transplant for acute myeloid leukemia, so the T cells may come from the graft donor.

The CDR3 region is CASSRRGLAGGPGNTGELFF. CDR3 coding DNA: TGTGCCAGCAGCCGGCGAGGACTAGCGGGGGGGCCGGGGAACACCGGGGAGCTGTTTTTT. The rearrangement uses TRBV12-3 or TRBV12-4 and TRBJ2-2; 15 bases align to TRBD2. The CDR3 length is 20 residues. V was pared by 6 bases and J by 1 base, with 12 bases of the junction left unmatched.

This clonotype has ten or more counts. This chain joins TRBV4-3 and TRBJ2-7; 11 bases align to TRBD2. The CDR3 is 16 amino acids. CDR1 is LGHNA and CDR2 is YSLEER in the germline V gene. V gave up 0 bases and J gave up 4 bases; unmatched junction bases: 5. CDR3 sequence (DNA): TGCGCCAGCAGCCAAGAACTAGCGGGAGTAGGTTACGAGCAGTACTTC. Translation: CASSQELAGVGYEQYF.

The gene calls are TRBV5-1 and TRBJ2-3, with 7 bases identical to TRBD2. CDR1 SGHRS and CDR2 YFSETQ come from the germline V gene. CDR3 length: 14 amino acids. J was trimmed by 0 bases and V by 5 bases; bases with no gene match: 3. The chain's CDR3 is CASRGGTSTDTQYF. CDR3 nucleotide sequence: TGCGCCAGCAGGGGGGGGACTAGCACAGATACGCAGTATTTT. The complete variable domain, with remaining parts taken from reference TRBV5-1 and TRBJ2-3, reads KAGVTQTPRYLIKTRGQQVTLSCSPISGHRSVSWYQQTPGQGLQFLFEYFSETQRNKGNFPGRFSGRQFSNSRSEMNVSTLELGDSALYLCASRGGTSTDTQYFGPGTRLTVL.

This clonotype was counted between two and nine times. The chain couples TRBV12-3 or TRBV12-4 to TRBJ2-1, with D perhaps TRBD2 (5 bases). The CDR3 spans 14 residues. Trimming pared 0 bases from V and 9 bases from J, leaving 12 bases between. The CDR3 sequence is CASSLAGPAGEQFF. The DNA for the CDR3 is TGTGCCAGCAGTTTAGCGGGCCCTGCGGGTGAGCAGTTCTTC.

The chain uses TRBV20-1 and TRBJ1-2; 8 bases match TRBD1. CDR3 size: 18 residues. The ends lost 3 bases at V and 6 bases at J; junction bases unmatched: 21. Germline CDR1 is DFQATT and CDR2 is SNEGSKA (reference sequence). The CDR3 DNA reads TGCAGTGCTAGCCCGGCCCAGACAGGGGCAAAGGTCGGAGATGGCTACACCTTC. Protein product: CSASPAQTGAKVGDGYTF.

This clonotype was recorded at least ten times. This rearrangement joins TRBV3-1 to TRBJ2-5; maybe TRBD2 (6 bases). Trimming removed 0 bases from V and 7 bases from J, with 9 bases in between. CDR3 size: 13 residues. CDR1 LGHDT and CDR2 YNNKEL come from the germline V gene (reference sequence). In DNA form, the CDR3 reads TGTGCCAGCAGCCAAGAGGGGGGAAGGACCCAGTACTTC. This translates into CASSQEGGRTQYF.

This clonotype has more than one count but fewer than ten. The CDR3 protein is CASSLGTSGRGETQYF. The CDR3 nucleotides read TGTGCCAGCAGCCTAGGGACTAGCGGGAGAGGAGAGACCCAGTACTTC. The chain carries TRBV11-2 and TRBJ2-5, with 14 bases matching TRBD2. J gave up 4 bases and V 5 bases, and 6 bases lay outside the gene matches. CDR1 is SGHAT and CDR2 is FQNNGV in the germline V gene. CDR3 length: 16 amino acids.

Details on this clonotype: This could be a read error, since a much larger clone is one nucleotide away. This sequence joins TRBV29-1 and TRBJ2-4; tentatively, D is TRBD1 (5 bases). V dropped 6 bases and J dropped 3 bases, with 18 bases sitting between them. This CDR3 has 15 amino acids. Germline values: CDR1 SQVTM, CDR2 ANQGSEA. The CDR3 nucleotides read TGCAGCGTAGCCGACAGTGGGATGGTCAAAAACATTCAGTACTTC. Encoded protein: CSVADSGMVKNIQYF.

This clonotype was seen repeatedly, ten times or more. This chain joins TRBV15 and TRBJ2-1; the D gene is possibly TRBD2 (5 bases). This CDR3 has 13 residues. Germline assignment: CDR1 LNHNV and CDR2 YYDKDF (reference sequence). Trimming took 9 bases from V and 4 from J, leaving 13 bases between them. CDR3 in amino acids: CATPRTGYNEQFF. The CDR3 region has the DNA TGTGCCACTCCACGGACGGGGTACAATGAGCAGTTCTTC.

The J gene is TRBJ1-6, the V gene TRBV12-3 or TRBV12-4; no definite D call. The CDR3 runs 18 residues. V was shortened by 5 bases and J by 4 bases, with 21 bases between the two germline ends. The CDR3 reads CASSIPGGLGRYNSPLHF. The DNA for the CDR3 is TGTGCCAGCAGTATCCCTGGAGGCCTCGGCCGGTATAATTCACCCCTCCACTTT.

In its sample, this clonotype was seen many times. CDR3 in DNA: TGTGCCAGCAGTTTAAGGGCGATGGGCAAAAACATTCAGTACTTC. Translated: CASSLRAMGKNIQYF. The chain uses TRBV12-3 or TRBV12-4 and TRBJ2-4, with D unclear. The CDR3 consists of 15 residues. V lost 2 bases to trimming and J lost 3 bases, with 11 bases between them.

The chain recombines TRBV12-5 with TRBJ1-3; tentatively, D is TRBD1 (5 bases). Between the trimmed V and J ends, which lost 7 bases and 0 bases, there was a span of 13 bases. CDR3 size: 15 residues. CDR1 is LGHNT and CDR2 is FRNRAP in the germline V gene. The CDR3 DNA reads TGTGCTAGTGCCCAGGAGGGACTCTCTGGAAACACCATATATTTT. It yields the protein CASAQEGLSGNTIYF.

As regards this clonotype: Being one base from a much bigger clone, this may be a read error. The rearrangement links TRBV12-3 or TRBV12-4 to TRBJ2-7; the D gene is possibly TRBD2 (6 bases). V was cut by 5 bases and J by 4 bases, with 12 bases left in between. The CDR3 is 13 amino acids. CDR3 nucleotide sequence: TGTGCCAGCAGTCGGAGGAGGGGATACGAGCAGTACGTC. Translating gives CASSRRRGYEQYV.

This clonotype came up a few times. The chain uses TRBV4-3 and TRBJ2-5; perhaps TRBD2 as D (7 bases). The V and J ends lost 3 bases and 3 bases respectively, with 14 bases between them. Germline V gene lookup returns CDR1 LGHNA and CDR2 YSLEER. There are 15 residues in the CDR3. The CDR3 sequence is CASSQSAGAKETQYF. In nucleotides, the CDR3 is TGCGCCAGCAGCCAGTCTGCGGGGGCGAAAGAGACCCAGTACTTC.

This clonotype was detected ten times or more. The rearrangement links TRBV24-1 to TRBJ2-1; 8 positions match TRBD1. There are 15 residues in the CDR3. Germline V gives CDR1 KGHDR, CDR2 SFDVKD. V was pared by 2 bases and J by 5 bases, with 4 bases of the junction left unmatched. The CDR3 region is CATSDSGQADNEQFF. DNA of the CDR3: TGTGCCACCAGTGATTCGGGACAGGCGGACAATGAGCAGTTCTTC.

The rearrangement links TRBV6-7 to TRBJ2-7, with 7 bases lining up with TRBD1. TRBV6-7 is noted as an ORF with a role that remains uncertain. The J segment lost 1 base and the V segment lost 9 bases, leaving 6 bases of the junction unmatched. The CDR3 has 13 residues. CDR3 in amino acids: CARKQQGSYEQYF. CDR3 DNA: TGTGCCAGGAAGCAACAGGGGTCCTACGAGCAGTACTTC.

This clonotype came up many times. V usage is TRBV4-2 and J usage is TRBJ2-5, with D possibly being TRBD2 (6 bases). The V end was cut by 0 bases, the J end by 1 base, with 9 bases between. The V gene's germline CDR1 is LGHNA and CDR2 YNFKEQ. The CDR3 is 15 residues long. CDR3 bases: TGTGCCAGCAGCCAAGATGGAGGGGTCCAAGAGACCCAGTACTTC. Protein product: CASSQDGGVQETQYF.

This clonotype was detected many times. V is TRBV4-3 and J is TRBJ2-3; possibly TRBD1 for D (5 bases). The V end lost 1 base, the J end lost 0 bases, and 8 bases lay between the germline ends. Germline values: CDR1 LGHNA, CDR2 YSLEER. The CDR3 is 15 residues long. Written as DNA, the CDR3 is TGCGCCAGCAGCCAAGGGGGCGGCAGCACAGATACGCAGTATTTT. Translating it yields CASSQGGGSTDTQYF.

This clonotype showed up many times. CDR3: CASSPRRAARSQPQHF. The CDR3 DNA follows: TGTGCCAGCAGCCCACGGAGGGCCGCCCGGTCTCAGCCCCAGCATTTT. The chain carries TRBV12-3 or TRBV12-4 and TRBJ1-5; the D is unclear. V lost 6 bases and J lost 6, with 21 bases in between. This CDR3 comprises 16 residues.

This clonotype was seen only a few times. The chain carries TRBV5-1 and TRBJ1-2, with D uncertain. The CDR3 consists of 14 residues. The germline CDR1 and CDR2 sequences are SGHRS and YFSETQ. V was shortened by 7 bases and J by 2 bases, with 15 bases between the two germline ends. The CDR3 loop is CASQASAGNYGYTF. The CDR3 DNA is TGCGCCAGCCAAGCCTCCGCGGGGAACTATGGCTACACCTTC.

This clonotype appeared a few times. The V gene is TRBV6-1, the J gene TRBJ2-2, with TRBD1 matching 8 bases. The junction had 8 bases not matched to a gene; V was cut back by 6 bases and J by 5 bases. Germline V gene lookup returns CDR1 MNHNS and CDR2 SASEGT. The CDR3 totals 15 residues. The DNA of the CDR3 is TGTGCCAGCAGCCCAGACAGGGGTAGGACCGGGGAGCTGTTTTTT. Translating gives CASSPDRGRTGELFF.

The CDR3 reads CASSFGRLALNTGELFF. The CDR3 DNA sequence: TGTGCCAGCAGCTTCGGAAGACTAGCGCTTAACACCGGGGAGCTGTTTTTT. The chain employs TRBV7-3 and TRBJ2-2; TRBD2 aligns across 8 bases. V gave up 3 bases and J gave up 2 bases; unmatched junction bases: 8. From germline, CDR1 is SGHTA and CDR2 FQGTGA. This CDR3 region has 17 residues.

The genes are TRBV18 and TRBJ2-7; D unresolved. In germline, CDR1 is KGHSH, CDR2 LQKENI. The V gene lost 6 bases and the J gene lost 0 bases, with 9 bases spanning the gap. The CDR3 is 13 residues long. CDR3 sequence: CASSLRASYEQYF. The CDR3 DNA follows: TGTGCCAGCTCGCTCCGGGCCTCCTACGAGCAGTACTTC.

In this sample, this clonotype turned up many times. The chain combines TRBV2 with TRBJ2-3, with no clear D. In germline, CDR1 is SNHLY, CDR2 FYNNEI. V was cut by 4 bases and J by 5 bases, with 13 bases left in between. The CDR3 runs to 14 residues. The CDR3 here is CASSGVPAGDTQYF. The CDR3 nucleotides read TGTGCCAGCAGTGGTGTGCCAGCTGGAGATACGCAGTATTTT.

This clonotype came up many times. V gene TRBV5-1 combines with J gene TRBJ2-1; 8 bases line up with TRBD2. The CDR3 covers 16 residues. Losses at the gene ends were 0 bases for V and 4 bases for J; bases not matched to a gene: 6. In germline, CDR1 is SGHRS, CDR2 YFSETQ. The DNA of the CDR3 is TGCGCCAGCAGCTTGGATCTCGGGGGGGCTTACAATGAGCAGTTCTTC. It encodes CASSLDLGGAYNEQFF.

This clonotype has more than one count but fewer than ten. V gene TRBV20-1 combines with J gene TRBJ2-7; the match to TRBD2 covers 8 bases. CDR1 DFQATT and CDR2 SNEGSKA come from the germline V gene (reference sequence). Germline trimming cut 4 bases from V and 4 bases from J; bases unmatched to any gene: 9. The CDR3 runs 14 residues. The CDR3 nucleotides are TGCAGTGCTACCCCGAGCGGGAGAAGTTACGAGCAGTACTTC. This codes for CSATPSGRSYEQYF.

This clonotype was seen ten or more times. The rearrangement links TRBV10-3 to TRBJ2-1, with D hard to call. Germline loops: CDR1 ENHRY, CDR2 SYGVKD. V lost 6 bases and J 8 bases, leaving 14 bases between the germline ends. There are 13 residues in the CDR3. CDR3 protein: CAISPVVEHEQFF. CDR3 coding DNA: TGTGCCATCAGCCCTGTGGTGGAACATGAGCAGTTCTTC.

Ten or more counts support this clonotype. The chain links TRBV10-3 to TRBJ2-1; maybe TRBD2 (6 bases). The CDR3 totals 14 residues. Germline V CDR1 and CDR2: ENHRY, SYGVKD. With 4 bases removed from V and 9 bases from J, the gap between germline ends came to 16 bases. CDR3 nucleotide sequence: TGTGCCATCAGTGGAGAGACTAGTTCCGGTGAGCAGTTCTTC. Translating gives CAISGETSSGEQFF.

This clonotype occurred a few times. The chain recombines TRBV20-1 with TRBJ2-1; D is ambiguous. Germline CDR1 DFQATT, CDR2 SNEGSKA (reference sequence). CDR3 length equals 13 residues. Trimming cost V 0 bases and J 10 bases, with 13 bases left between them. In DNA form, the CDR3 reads TGCAGTGCTAGAGATCCGGGTTTGCGAGAGCAGTTCTTC. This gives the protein CSARDPGLREQFF.